Listed here is a single TCR beta chain. What it binds is unknown. Trimming took 1 base from V and 9 from J, leaving 17 bases between them. Germline V gene lookup returns CDR1 MNHEY and CDR2 SVGAGI. The length of the CDR3 is 15 residues. Profiling relied on immunoSEQ multiplex PCR, and the TCRdb table lists in-frame clones only, not all of them. The sample holds fewer than 200,000 clones, 85% to 90% seen once. The record originates from a study of T cell responses to AZD1222 COVID-19 vaccine. Study-wide results and caveats: Repertoires were obtained only post-peak T cell response. Spike-wide vaccine-associated CD4 TCRs dominated at 160-218 and 743-854. Mostly white British, mostly female donors; authors suggested clonal diversity may be underestimated.

The specimen comprised peripheral blood, sampled on day 0 of AZD1222 vaccination. The J gene is TRBJ2-3, the V gene TRBV6-5, with D possibly matching TRBD1 (5 bases). This sequence originates from an adult in good health. CDR3 DNA: TGTGCCAGCAGTTACTTAGACAGTGCCCCATGGACGCAGTATTTT. Amino acid sequence: CASSYLDSAPWTQYF.